These 17 T cell receptor beta chains were sequenced from one sample in a study of CD8 T cells in ankylosing spondylitis. The study's findings and limits: Typical of ankylosing spondylitis blood, it appeared, was a TCR beta motif of several highly homologous variants.

Antigen specificity for these receptors is unknown. From the 5' RACE reads, TCRdb called clonotypes with MiXCR, one entry per CDR3 protein. The profile shows a few hundred thousand distinct CDR3 sequences, 20% to 25% of them singletons. Material: blood, either unsorted or a sorted T cell fraction (not recorded which). These receptors came from a male donor with ankylosing spondylitis.

V and J are TRBV29-1 and TRBJ1-2; tentatively, D is TRBD1 (5 bases). The CDR3 contains 13 residues. Germline assignment: CDR1 SQVTM and CDR2 ANQGSEA. Trimming took 5 bases from V and 5 from J, leaving 15 bases between them. In DNA, the CDR3 is TGCAGCGTTCTCCGACAGTCCAGTTATGGCTACACCTTC. It translates to CSVLRQSSYGYTF.

The chain uses TRBV20-1 and TRBJ2-3; 9 nucleotides line up with TRBD2. J was trimmed by 4 bases and V by 5 bases; bases with no gene match: 7. The CDR3 sequence is 14 residues long. CDR1 is DFQATT, CDR2 SNEGSKA, per germline (reference sequence). The CDR3 loop reads CSALSGRGSDTQYF. The CDR3 nucleotides are TGCAGTGCTCTTAGCGGGAGAGGTTCAGATACGCAGTATTTT.

The chain recombines TRBV10-3 with TRBJ1-2, with a tentative D call TRBD1 (6 bases). V lost 10 bases to trimming and J lost 1 base, with 13 bases between them. The length of the CDR3 is 13 residues. CDR1 ENHRY and CDR2 SYGVKD come from the germline V gene. The CDR3 bases are TGTGCCACGGACACAGGGAGTAACTATGGCTACACCTTC. Translated: CATDTGSNYGYTF.

This clonotype has more than one count but fewer than ten. This chain links TRBV11-3 with TRBJ1-1; a weak D match, TRBD1 (6 bases). With 6 bases removed from V and 6 bases from J, the gap between germline ends came to 14 bases. Germline CDR1 SGHNT, CDR2 YENEEA. This CDR3 region has 13 residues. In DNA, the CDR3 is TGTGCCAGCAGTCCCGGGGGGCCTCCTGAAGCTTTCTTT. Translated, it gives CASSPGGPPEAFF.

The chain combines TRBV6-1 with TRBJ2-6; D is unclear. The V gene lost 5 bases and the J gene lost 3 bases, with 8 bases spanning the gap. Germline assignment: CDR1 MNHNS and CDR2 SASEGT. The CDR3 has 14 residues. DNA of the CDR3: TGTGCCAGCAGTAGGGTAGGTGGGGCCAACGTCCTGACTTTC. Protein sequence: CASSRVGGANVLTF.

The chain joins TRBV20-1 to TRBJ2-2; 7 nucleotides agree with TRBD1. CDR1 DFQATT and CDR2 SNEGSKA come from the germline V gene (reference sequence). This CDR3 comprises 14 residues. V trimming: 3 bases; J trimming: 6 bases; junction bases outside the gene matches: 7. CDR3 sequence (DNA): TGCAGTGCTAGTGGGGACAGAAGATCCGGGGAGCTGTTTTTT. This codes for CSASGDRRSGELFF.

This chain uses TRBV11-2 with TRBJ2-2, with 13 bases fitting TRBD2. The CDR3 runs to 18 residues. The germline V gene encodes CDR1 SGHAT and CDR2 FQNNGV. Unmatched junction bases numbered 10, after V lost 2 bases and J lost 7 bases. The CDR3 loop is CASSLRLLAGGSGGELFF. The CDR3 DNA reads as TGTGCCAGCAGCTTACGATTACTAGCGGGAGGGTCAGGCGGGGAGCTGTTTTTT.

The chain couples TRBV27 to TRBJ1-1; 8 bases line up with TRBD1. V gave up 1 base and J gave up 2 bases; unmatched junction bases: 6. Germline lookup yields CDR1 MNHEY and CDR2 SMNVEV (reference sequence). The CDR3 covers 16 residues. The chain's CDR3 is CASSLWGQGANTEAFF. CDR3 coding DNA: TGTGCCAGCAGTTTATGGGGGCAGGGGGCTAACACTGAAGCTTTCTTT.

This clonotype was counted between two and nine times. This rearrangement joins TRBV12-5 to TRBJ2-7, with a possible D match to TRBD1 (6 bases). V shed 3 bases and J shed 5 bases, with 20 bases lying between them. This CDR3 is built from 16 residues. Germline V CDR1 and CDR2: LGHNT, FRNRAP. CDR3 protein: CASGFPQGFGEDEQYF. The DNA of the CDR3 is TGTGCTAGTGGTTTTCCACAGGGTTTCGGCGAAGACGAGCAGTACTTC.

The rearrangement links TRBV6-5 to TRBJ1-4; D gene ambiguous. Looked up from germline, CDR1 is MNHEY and CDR2 is SVGAGI. V shed 6 bases and J shed 8 bases, with 10 bases lying between them. The CDR3 spans 12 residues. As DNA, the CDR3 is TGTGCCAGCAGAGGACCAGCGGAAAAACTGTTTTTT. Protein: CASRGPAEKLFF.

V usage is TRBV21-1 and J usage is TRBJ1-5; TRBD1 is the table's D call, not checked against the DNA. TRBV21-1 is an annotated pseudogene. The CDR3 totals 16 residues. The CDR3, as DNA: TGTGCCAGCAGCCCCCGACAGGGATTGAGCAATCAGCCCCAGCATTTT. Translated: CASSPRQGLSNQPQHF.

This clonotype showed up just a few times. The genes are TRBV18 and TRBJ1-5; the D is unclear. The CDR3 has 13 amino acids. Trimming pared 2 bases from V and 8 bases from J, leaving 10 bases between. CDR1 and CDR2 from the germline V gene are KGHSH and LQKENI. The CDR3, as DNA: TGTGCCAGCTCACCAACCGTTGGAAAGCCCCAGCATTTT. The encoded protein is CASSPTVGKPQHF.

The gene calls are TRBV24-1 and TRBJ2-2; D call uncertain. CDR1 and CDR2 (germline): KGHDR, SFDVKD. V dropped 9 bases and J dropped 0 bases, with 7 bases sitting between them. The CDR3 runs 13 residues. The CDR3 reads CATGSPNTGELFF. DNA for the CDR3: TGTGCCACCGGGTCCCCGAACACCGGGGAGCTGTTTTTT.

The chain has TRBV13 and TRBJ1-5; 9 bases are a match to TRBD1. Germline loops: CDR1 PRHDT, CDR2 FYEKMQ (reference sequence). The CDR3 runs to 14 residues. Trimming took 0 bases from V and 11 from J; bases not matched to a gene: 5. CDR3: CASSLGDRGKSQHF. The CDR3 coding sequence is TGTGCCAGCAGCTTAGGGGACAGGGGCAAGTCCCAGCATTTT.

This clonotype occurred a few times. V is TRBV10-3 and J is TRBJ1-1, with 9 positions matching TRBD1. CDR1 ENHRY and CDR2 SYGVKD come from the germline V gene. The V and J ends lost 0 bases and 11 bases, in that order; junction bases with no gene match: 7. The CDR3 length is 14 residues. The CDR3 region has the DNA TGTGCCATCAGTGAGTCCCGGACAGGGGATAAGGCTTTCTTT. Amino acid sequence: CAISESRTGDKAFF.

The V and J genes are TRBV20-1 and TRBJ2-3; maybe TRBD1 (5 bases). Trimming cost V 2 bases and J 7 bases, with 16 bases left between them. This CDR3 contains 14 residues. Germline V gene lookup returns CDR1 DFQATT and CDR2 SNEGSKA (reference sequence). CDR3 DNA sequence: TGCAGTGCTAGACTTCGTCAGGGTTTGAATACGCAGTATTTT. Its translation is CSARLRQGLNTQYF.

The chain carries TRBV12-3 or TRBV12-4 and TRBJ2-2; 10 bases agree with TRBD2. The V segment lost 5 bases and the J segment 4 bases; nucleotides outside the gene matches: 1. The CDR3 runs to 14 residues. CDR3 bases: TGTGCCAGCAGTGCTAGCGGGAGCACCGGGGAGCTGTTTTTT. Translating gives CASSASGSTGELFF.